The T cell receptor (beta chain) described here comes from a study of blood T cell repertoires in COVID-19. Looking at the study overall: Material from acute and convalescent COVID-19 was sourced from the United States, Italy and Spain. T cells, B-cell-depleted T cells, or PBMCs provided the cDNA or gDNA that served as material.

Germline V CDR1 and CDR2: KGHSH, LQKENI. The CDR3 is made up of 14 amino acids. Trimming pared 4 bases from V and 4 bases from J, leaving 13 bases between. Per the original data handling: How many nucleated cells were present was estimated from reference gene primer amplification. Profiled with immunoSEQ multiplex PCR; TCRdb holds only in-frame clones, not every one. V and J calls and clone size follow that table, whereas D and trimming were derived from the DNA. Among about 190,000 clones, around 87% were seen once, and the ten largest hold about 0.59%. This TCR derives from a man over 45 with acute or convalescent COVID-19. Sequenced sample: peripheral blood. This chain uses TRBV18 with TRBJ1-2; D gene unclear. The CDR3 region has the DNA TGTGCCAGCTCACAACGGCAGGAGGCCTATGGCTACACCTTC. Translated, it gives CASSQRQEAYGYTF.